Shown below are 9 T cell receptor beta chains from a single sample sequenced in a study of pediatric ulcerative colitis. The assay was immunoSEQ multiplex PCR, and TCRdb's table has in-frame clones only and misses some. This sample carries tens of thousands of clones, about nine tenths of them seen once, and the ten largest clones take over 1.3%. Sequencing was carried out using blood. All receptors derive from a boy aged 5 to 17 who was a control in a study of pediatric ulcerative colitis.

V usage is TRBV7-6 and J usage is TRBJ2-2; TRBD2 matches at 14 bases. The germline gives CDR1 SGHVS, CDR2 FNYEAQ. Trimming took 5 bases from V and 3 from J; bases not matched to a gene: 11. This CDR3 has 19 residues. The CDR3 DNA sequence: TGTGCCAGCAGCCACCCCGGGACTAGCGGGAGTATAGACACCGGGGAGCTGTTTTTT. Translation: CASSHPGTSGSIDTGELFF.

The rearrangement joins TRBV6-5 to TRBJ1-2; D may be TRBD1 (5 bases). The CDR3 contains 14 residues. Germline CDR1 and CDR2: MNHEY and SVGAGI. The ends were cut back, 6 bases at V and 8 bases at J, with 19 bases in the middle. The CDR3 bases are TGTGCCAGCAGAACTCAGGGCGAGTCAACCGGCTACACCTTC. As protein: CASRTQGESTGYTF.

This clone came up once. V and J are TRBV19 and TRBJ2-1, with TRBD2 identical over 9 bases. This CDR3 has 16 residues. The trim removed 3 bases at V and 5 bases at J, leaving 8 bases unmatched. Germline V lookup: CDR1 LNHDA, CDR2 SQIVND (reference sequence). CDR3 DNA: TGTGCCAGTAGTATGCCCGGGACTAGCCTAAACAATGAGCAGTTCTTC. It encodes CASSMPGTSLNNEQFF.

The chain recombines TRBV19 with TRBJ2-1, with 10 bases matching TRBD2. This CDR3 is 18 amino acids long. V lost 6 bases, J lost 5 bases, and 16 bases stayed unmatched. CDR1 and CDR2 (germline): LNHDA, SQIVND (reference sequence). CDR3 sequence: CASSDLGTGTSVDNEQFF. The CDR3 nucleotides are TGTGCCAGTAGCGATTTGGGAACCGGGACTAGCGTGGACAATGAGCAGTTCTTC. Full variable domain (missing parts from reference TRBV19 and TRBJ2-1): DGGITQSPKYLFRKEGQNVTLSCEQNLNHDAMYWYRQDPGQGLRLIYYSQIVNDFQKGDIAEGYSVSREKKESFPLTVTSAQKNPTAFYLCASSDLGTGTSVDNEQFFGPGTRLTVL.

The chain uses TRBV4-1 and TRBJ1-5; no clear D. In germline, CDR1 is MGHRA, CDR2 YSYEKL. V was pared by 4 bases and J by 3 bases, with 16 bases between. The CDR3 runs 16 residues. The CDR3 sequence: CASSPIIVVDNQPQHF. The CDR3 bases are TGCGCCAGCAGCCCTATAATTGTAGTGGACAATCAGCCCCAGCATTTT.

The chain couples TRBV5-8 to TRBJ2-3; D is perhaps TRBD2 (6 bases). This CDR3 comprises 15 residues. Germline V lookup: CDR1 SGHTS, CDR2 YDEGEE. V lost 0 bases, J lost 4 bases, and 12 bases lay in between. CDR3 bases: TGTGCCAGCAGCTTGGTGGTAGCGGATTCAGATACGCAGTATTTT. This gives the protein CASSLVVADSDTQYF.

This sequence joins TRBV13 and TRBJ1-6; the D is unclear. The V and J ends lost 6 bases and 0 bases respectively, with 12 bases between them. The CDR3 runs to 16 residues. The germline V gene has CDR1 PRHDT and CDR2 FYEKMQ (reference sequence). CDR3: CASSRILSSYNSPLHF. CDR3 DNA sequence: TGTGCCAGCAGTCGAATTCTTAGCTCCTATAATTCACCCCTCCACTTT. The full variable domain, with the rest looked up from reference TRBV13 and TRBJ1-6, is AAGVIQSPRHLIKEKRETATLKCYPIPRHDTVYWYQQGPGQDPQFLISFYEKMQSDKGSIPDRFSAQQFSDYHSELNMSSLELGDSALYFCASSRILSSYNSPLHFGNGTRLTVT.

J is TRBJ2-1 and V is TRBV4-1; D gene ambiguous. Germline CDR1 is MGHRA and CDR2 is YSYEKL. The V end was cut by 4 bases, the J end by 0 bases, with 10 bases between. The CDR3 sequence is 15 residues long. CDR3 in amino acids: CASSPVAGSYNEQFF. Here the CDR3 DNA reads TGCGCCAGCAGCCCAGTAGCCGGCTCCTACAATGAGCAGTTCTTC.

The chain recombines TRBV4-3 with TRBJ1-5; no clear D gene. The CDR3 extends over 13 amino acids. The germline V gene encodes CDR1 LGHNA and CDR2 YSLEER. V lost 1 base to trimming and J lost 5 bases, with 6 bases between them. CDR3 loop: CASSQAADQPQHF. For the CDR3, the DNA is TGCGCCAGCAGCCAAGCCGCGGATCAGCCCCAGCATTTT.